This T cell receptor beta chain was observed in a study of T cell changes during pregnancy in multiple sclerosis. The assay was immunoSEQ multiplex PCR, and TCRdb's table has in-frame clones only and misses some. The sample has about 50,000 clones; 91% are singletons. Trimming removed 6 bases from V and 3 bases from J; junction bases left unmatched: 7. Germline V gene data show CDR1 as LNHDA and CDR2 as SQIVND (reference sequence). The CDR3 is 15 residues long. The sequence was obtained from a female donor with multiple sclerosis, enrolled in a pregnancy study. Source: CD8+ T cells from peripheral blood mononuclear cells, taken after pregnancy. The rearrangement uses TRBV19 and TRBJ2-7; 11 positions match TRBD1. In nucleotides, the CDR3 is TGTGCCAGTAGCACCTCCGGGACAGGGGGCTACGAGCAGTACTTC. Its translation is CASSTSGTGGYEQYF.